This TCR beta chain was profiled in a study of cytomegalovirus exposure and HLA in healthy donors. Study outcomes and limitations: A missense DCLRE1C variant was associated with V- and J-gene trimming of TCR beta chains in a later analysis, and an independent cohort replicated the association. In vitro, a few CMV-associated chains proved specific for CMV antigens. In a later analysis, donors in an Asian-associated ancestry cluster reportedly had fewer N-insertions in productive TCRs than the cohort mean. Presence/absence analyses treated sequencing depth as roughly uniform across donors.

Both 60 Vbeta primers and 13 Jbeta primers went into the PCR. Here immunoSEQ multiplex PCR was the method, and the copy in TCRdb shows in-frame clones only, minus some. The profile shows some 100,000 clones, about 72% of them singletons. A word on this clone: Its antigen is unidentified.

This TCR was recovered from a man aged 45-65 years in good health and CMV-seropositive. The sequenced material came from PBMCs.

CDR3 DNA sequence: TGTGCCAGCAGCCTAGCGAGCGGGGGGAGGGATACGCAGTATTTT. Its translation is CASSLASGGRDTQYF. This rearrangement joins TRBV13 to TRBJ2-3; 9 bases are a match to TRBD2. The CDR3 contains 15 residues. Unmatched junction bases numbered 9, after V lost 5 bases and J lost 6 bases. Germline assignment: CDR1 PRHDT and CDR2 FYEKMQ (reference sequence).